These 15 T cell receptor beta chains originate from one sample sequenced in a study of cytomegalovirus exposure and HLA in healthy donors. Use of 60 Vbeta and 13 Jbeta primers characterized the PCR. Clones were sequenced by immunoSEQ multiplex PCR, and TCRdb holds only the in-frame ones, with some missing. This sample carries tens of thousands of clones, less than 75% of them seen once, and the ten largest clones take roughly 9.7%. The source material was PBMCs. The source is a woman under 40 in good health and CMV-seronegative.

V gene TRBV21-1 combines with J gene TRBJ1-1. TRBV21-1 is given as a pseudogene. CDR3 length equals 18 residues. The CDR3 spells CASSIGLPVTVRNTEAFF. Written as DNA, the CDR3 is TGTGCCAGCAGCATAGGACTCCCCGTTACTGTTCGGAACACTGAAGCTTTCTTT.

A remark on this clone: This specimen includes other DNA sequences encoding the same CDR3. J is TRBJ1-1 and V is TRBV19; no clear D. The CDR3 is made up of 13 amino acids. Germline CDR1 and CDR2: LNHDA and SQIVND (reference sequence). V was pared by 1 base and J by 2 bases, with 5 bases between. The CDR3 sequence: CASSIGQNTEAFF. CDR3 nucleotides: TGTGCCAGTAGTATAGGGCAAAACACTGAAGCTTTCTTT.

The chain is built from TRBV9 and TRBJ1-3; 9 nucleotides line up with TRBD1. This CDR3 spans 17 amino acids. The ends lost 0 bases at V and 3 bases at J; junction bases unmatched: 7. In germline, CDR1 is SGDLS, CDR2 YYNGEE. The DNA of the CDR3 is TGTGCCAGCAGCGTAGCTGTACAGGGGGCGAGTGGAAACACCATATATTTT. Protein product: CASSVAVQGASGNTIYF.

The CDR3 reads CASSQDFKETQYF. The CDR3 DNA reads TGCGCCAGCAGCCAAGATTTTAAAGAGACCCAGTACTTC. The rearrangement links TRBV4-3 to TRBJ2-5; D gene ambiguous. V was clipped by 0 bases and J by 3 bases, with 5 bases between them. Germline V gene data show CDR1 as LGHNA and CDR2 as YSLEER. The CDR3 consists of 13 residues.

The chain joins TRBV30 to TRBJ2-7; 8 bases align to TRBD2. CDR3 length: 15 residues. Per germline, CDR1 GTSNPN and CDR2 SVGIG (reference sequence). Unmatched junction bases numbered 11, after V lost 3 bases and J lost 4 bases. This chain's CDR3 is CAWSLGGTGGYEQYF. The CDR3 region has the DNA TGTGCCTGGAGCCTGGGGGGAACGGGAGGGTACGAGCAGTACTTC. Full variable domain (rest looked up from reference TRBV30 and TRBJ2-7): SQTIHQWPATLVQPVGSPLSLECTVEGTSNPNLYWYRQAAGRGLQLLFYSVGIGQISSEVPQNLSASRPQDRQFILSSKKLLLSDSGFYLCAWSLGGTGGYEQYFGPGTRLTVT.

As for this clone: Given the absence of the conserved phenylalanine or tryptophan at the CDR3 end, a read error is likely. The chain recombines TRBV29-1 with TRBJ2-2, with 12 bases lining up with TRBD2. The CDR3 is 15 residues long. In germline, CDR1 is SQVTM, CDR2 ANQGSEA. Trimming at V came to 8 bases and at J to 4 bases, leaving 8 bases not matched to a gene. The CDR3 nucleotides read TGCAGCCCCGGGACTAGCGGGTGTGGCACCGGGGAGCTGTTTGTT. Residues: CSPGTSGCGTGELFV.

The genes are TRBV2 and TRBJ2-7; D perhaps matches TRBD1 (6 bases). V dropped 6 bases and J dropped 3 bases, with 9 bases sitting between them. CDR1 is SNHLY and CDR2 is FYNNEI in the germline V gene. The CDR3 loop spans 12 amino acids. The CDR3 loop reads CASRQGIYEQYF. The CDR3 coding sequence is TGTGCCAGCAGACAGGGAATCTACGAGCAGTACTTC.

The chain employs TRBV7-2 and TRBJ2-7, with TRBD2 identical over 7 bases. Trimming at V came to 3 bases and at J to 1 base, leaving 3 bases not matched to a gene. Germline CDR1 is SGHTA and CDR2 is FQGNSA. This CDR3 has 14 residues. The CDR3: CASSFRRGSYEQYF. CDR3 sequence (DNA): TGTGCCAGCAGCTTCCGGCGGGGGTCCTACGAGCAGTACTTC. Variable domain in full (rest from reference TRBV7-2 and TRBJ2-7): GAGVSQSPSNKVTEKGKDVELRCDPISGHTALYWYRQSLGQGLEFLIYFQGNSAPDKSGLPSDRFSAERTGGSVSTLTIQRTQQEDSAVYLCASSFRRGSYEQYFGPGTRLTVT.

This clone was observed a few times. The CDR3 bases are TGTGCCAGCAGTTCCCCCGCTAGCGGGGTACAGGACGAGCAGTACTTC. Translating it yields CASSSPASGVQDEQYF. V is TRBV6-5 and J is TRBJ2-7; 9 nucleotides line up with TRBD2. CDR3 size: 16 residues. Germline values: CDR1 MNHEY, CDR2 SVGAGI. Trimming cost V 4 bases and J 5 bases; bases outside gene matches: 12.

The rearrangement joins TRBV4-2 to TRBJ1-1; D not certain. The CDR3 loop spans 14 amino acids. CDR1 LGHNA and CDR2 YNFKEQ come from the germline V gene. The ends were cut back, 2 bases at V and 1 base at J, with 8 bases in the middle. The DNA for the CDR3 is TGTGCCAGCAGCCAACGACAAGAGAACACTGAAGCTTTCTTT. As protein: CASSQRQENTEAFF.

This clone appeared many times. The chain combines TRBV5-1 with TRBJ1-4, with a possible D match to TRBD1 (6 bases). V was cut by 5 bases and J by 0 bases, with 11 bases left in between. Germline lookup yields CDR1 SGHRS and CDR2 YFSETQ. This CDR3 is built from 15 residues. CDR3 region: CASRGAGATNEKLFF. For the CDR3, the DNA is TGCGCCAGCAGGGGAGCAGGGGCAACTAATGAAAAACTGTTTTTT.

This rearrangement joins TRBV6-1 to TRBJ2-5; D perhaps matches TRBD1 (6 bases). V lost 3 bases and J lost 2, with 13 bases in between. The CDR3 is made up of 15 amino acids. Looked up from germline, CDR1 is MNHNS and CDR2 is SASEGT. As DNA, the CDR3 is TGTGCCAGCAGTGACCCACAGGGAGTTCAAGAGACCCAGTACTTC. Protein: CASSDPQGVQETQYF.

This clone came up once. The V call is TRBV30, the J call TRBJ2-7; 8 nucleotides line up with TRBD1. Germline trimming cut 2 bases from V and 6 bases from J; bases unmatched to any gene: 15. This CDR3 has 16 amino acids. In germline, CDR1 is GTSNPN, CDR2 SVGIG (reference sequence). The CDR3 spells CAWSPPPPGQVSEQYF. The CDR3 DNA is TGTGCCTGGAGTCCGCCTCCTCCGGGACAGGTTTCCGAGCAGTACTTC.

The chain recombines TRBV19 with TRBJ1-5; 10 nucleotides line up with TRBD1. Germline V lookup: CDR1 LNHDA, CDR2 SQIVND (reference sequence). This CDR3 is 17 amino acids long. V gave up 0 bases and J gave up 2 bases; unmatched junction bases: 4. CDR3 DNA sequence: TGTGCCAGTAGTATAGATCACGGGACAGGGGGCAATCAGCCCCAGCATTTT. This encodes CASSIDHGTGGNQPQHF. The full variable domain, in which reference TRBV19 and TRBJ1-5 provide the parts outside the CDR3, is DGGITQSPKYLFRKEGQNVTLSCEQNLNHDAMYWYRQDPGQGLRLIYYSQIVNDFQKGDIAEGYSVSREKKESFPLTVTSAQKNPTAFYLCASSIDHGTGGNQPQHFGDGTRLSIL.

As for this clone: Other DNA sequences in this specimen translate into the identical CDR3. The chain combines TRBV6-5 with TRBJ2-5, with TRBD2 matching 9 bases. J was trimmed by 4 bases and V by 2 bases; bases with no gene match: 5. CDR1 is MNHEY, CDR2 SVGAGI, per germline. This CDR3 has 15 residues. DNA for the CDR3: TGTGCCAGCAGTTACGGGCGGGGGGGCCGAGAGACCCAGTACTTC. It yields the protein CASSYGRGGRETQYF.